This T cell receptor beta chain was profiled in a study of beta chain features in type 1 diabetes. The collection from each donor was one heparinised blood draw averaging about 116 mL. Researchers reported sorting CD4+ naive, central memory, regulatory and stem cell-like memory cells via CD45RO/CCR7/CD25/CD127/CD95/CD27. The table lists this clone with a few counts. Its cognate antigen is unknown. CDR1 ENHRY and CDR2 SYGVKD come from the germline V gene. The CDR3 runs 14 residues. Trimming removed 4 bases from V and 7 bases from J; junction bases left unmatched: 4. Overall study results and limits: The study found moderately but significantly shorter TCRB CDR3s in all four CD4+ subsets of Type 1 diabetes patients. Diminished insertions and augmented deletions at VDJ junctions characterized type 1 diabetes patients.

The investigators reverse transcribed all of the isolated RNA, so they sequenced expressed TCRB transcripts. The average output of naive, central memory and regulatory T cell samples was 3.6 million or so reads. Here immunoSEQ multiplex PCR was the method, and the copy in TCRdb shows in-frame clones only, minus some. The data contain tens of thousands of clones, around 63% of them singletons. The chain employs TRBV10-3 and TRBJ2-1; TRBD1 aligns across 10 bases. This TCR was recovered from a man younger than 35 with type 1 diabetes. The source material was Tregs from blood. CDR3 in DNA: TGTGCCATCAGTGCTGGGACAGGGGATAATGAGCAGTTCTTC. Translated, it gives CAISAGTGDNEQFF.